This TCR beta chain was observed in a study of T cells in women clearing cervical HPV infection. Study-wide context: Controls were women whose single incident HPV16 infection cleared within 12 months without precancer or cancer. Case blood drawn at lesion detection; control blood after infection cleared. HLA type stays a possible confounder, typing being limited.

The CDR3 length is 14 residues. After removal of 6 bases from V and 7 bases from J, the junction contained 9 bases not matched to a gene. Germline V CDR1 and CDR2: MDHEN, SYDVKM. Each participant carried one incident cervical HPV16 infection only. As concerns this clone: The CDR3 extends 3 residues past the end of the read, so its final part is completed from the germline J gene.

Measured with immunoSEQ multiplex PCR; TCRdb has only the in-frame clones, and not every one. The repertoire table contains roughly 15,000 clones. Sequencing was performed on blood buffy coat. This chain connects TRBV28 to TRBJ2-4; 7 bases map to TRBD1. The source of this sequence is a woman between 18 and 69 years old with a cervical HPV16 infection that either progressed to CIN3+ or cleared (not recorded which). The chain's CDR3 is CASRTTGDGNIQYF. Partial CDR3 DNA: TGTGCCAGCAGGACCACAGGGGACGGGAACATT.